Below are 27 T cell receptor beta chains sequenced from a single sample in a study of control samples from healthy donors and cancer patients. TCRdb's table, derived via immunoSEQ multiplex PCR, lists solely in-frame clones and lacks some. This sample has about 68,000 clones, with around 80% found just once. Specimen: blood. The receptors stem from a man between 60 and 70 years old in good health.

The J gene is TRBJ1-2, the V gene TRBV6-2 or TRBV6-3; D is perhaps TRBD1 (5 bases). This CDR3 spans 15 amino acids. The germline V and J ends were trimmed by 1 base and 2 bases, with 11 bases remaining between them. CDR1 MNHEY and CDR2 SVGEGT come from the germline V gene. CDR3 in DNA: TGTGCCAGCAGTTACTTTCAAGCAGGGAACTATGGCTACACCTTC. Protein sequence: CASSYFQAGNYGYTF.

The gene calls are TRBV5-1 and TRBJ1-1; 11 bases are a match to TRBD1. The CDR3 contains 15 residues. Trimming cost V 3 bases and J 5 bases; bases outside gene matches: 6. Germline V gives CDR1 SGHRS, CDR2 YFSETQ. The CDR3 sequence: CASSSTGTGGTEAFF. CDR3 sequence (DNA): TGCGCCAGCAGCTCGACAGGGACAGGGGGGACTGAAGCTTTCTTT.

The CDR3 spells CASSAKLGSGRASDTQYF. The CDR3 nucleotides read TGTGCCAGCAGTGCGAAGTTGGGGAGCGGGAGGGCGTCAGATACGCAGTATTTT. V and J are TRBV6-1 and TRBJ2-3; 10 nucleotides align to TRBD2. Germline CDR1 reads MNHNS; CDR2 reads SASEGT. CDR3 size: 18 residues. Unmatched junction bases numbered 14, after V lost 4 bases and J lost 4 bases.

The chain links TRBV6-2 or TRBV6-3 to TRBJ2-2, with 7 positions matching TRBD1. Looked up from germline, CDR1 is MNHEY and CDR2 is SVGEGT. The trim removed 6 bases at V and 1 base at J, leaving 5 bases unmatched. The CDR3 runs to 15 residues. As DNA, the CDR3 is TGTGCCAGCAGCCCGACAGGGAAGAACACCGGGGAGCTGTTTTTT. Translating gives CASSPTGKNTGELFF.

The chain employs TRBV3-1 (or the pseudogene TRBV3-2) and TRBJ2-7; either TRBD1 or TRBD2 may fit D (6 bases each). The CDR3 sequence is 15 residues long. Germline V gene sequence: CDR1 LGHDT, CDR2 YNNKEL (reference sequence). Between the trimmed V and J ends, which lost 1 base and 6 bases, there was a span of 16 bases. The CDR3 nucleotides are TGTGCCAGCAGCCAAGGGCTTTCATCGGGGGCCGAGCAGTACTTC. Translation: CASSQGLSSGAEQYF.

This chain uses TRBV5-6 with TRBJ1-5; TRBD1 agrees at 7 bases. This CDR3 comprises 15 residues. The V segment lost 1 base and the J segment 4 bases; nucleotides outside the gene matches: 5. CDR1 and CDR2 (germline): SGHDT, YYEEEE. CDR3 loop: CASSLWAGGNQPQHF. The CDR3 DNA reads TGTGCCAGCAGCTTGTGGGCAGGGGGAAATCAGCCCCAGCATTTT.

This clone was recorded only once. CDR3 sequence: CASSSKNLAGNTGELFF. As DNA, the CDR3 is TGTGCCAGCAGCTCGAAGAACTTAGCGGGGAATACCGGGGAGCTGTTTTTT. The gene calls are TRBV7-2 and TRBJ2-2, with TRBD2 matching over 8 bases. The junction had 12 bases not matched to a gene; V was cut back by 4 bases and J by 5 bases. The CDR3 runs to 17 residues. Germline-derived CDR1 and CDR2 are SGHTA and FQGNSA.

The gene calls are TRBV9 and TRBJ1-6, with D possibly TRBD1 on 6 matching bases. The CDR3 covers 14 residues. V was shortened by 3 bases and J by 8 bases, with 12 bases between the two germline ends. The germline CDR1 and CDR2 sequences are SGDLS and YYNGEE. In nucleotides, the CDR3 is TGTGCCAGCAGCGAGGGGGAGGGTCATTCACCCCTCCACTTT. As protein: CASSEGEGHSPLHF. Full variable domain (missing parts from reference TRBV9 and TRBJ1-6): DSGVTQTPKHLITATGQRVTLRCSPRSGDLSVYWYQQSLDQGLQFLIQYYNGEERAKGNILERFSAQQFPDLHSELNLSSLELGDSALYFCASSEGEGHSPLHFGNGTRLTVT.

The chain employs TRBV19 and TRBJ1-5; perhaps TRBD1 as D (5 bases). V lost 6 bases, J lost 5 bases, and 20 bases lay in between. CDR3 length equals 16 residues. Germline assignment: CDR1 LNHDA and CDR2 SQIVND (reference sequence). CDR3 loop: CASSDGPGVLYQPQHF. The CDR3 nucleotides read TGTGCCAGTAGCGACGGACCGGGGGTTTTGTATCAGCCCCAGCATTTT.

The chain is built from TRBV5-6 and TRBJ1-2; TRBD1 aligns across 7 bases. Germline lookup yields CDR1 SGHDT and CDR2 YYEEEE. The CDR3 runs 15 residues. The V gene end was trimmed by 0 bases and the J gene end by 4 bases; junction bases not matched to a gene: 6. The CDR3 is CASSLGRGSGYGYTF. CDR3 bases: TGTGCCAGCAGCTTGGGCAGGGGGTCCGGCTATGGCTACACCTTC.

This clone was detected only once. The V gene is TRBV2, the J gene TRBJ1-1; D perhaps matches TRBD1 (5 bases). Trimming cost V 5 bases and J 3 bases, with 10 bases left between them. Looked up from germline, CDR1 is SNHLY and CDR2 is FYNNEI. CDR3 length equals 13 residues. The CDR3 DNA reads TGTGCCAGCAGTTGGAGGGGTTACACTGAAGCTTTCTTT. Its protein product is CASSWRGYTEAFF.

The chain couples TRBV5-1 to TRBJ2-2; maybe TRBD1 (6 bases). Germline V CDR1 and CDR2: SGHRS, YFSETQ. V gave up 4 bases and J gave up 1 base, with 11 bases separating them. The CDR3 spans 15 residues. CDR3 coding DNA: TGCGCCAGCAGCCTCACGACAGGGAACACCGGGGAGCTGTTTTTT. This codes for CASSLTTGNTGELFF.

The chain employs TRBV3-1 (or the pseudogene TRBV3-2) and TRBJ1-3; the D is unclear. The CDR3 sequence is 15 residues long. V was trimmed by 5 bases and J by 0 bases, leaving 11 bases between them. Looked up from germline, CDR1 is LGHDT and CDR2 is YNNKEL (reference sequence). This chain's CDR3 is CASSLSTVSGNTIYF. Written as DNA, the CDR3 is TGTGCCAGCAGCTTATCGACGGTCTCTGGAAACACCATATATTTT.

The chain's CDR3 is CASSDRPSNQPQHF. The CDR3 coding sequence is TGTGCCAGCAGTGACAGGCCTAGCAATCAGCCCCAGCATTTT. The J gene is TRBJ1-5, the V gene TRBV6-4; D unresolved. Deletions cut 2 bases from V and 0 bases from J, with 5 bases between. Per germline, CDR1 MRHNA and CDR2 SNTAGT. The CDR3 is 14 residues long.

The chain links TRBV28 to TRBJ2-7; D ambiguous. The CDR3 has 13 residues. Trimming took 6 bases from V and 0 from J, leaving 9 bases between them. Germline V gene lookup returns CDR1 MDHEN and CDR2 SYDVKM. The CDR3 region has the DNA TGTGCCAGCAGGCGACAAAGCTCCTACGAGCAGTACTTC. This gives the protein CASRRQSSYEQYF.

The V gene is TRBV27, the J gene TRBJ1-1, with TRBD1 matching 8 bases. The CDR3 is 15 residues long. The germline V gene encodes CDR1 MNHEY and CDR2 SMNVEV (reference sequence). J gave up 0 bases and V 6 bases, and 6 bases lay outside the gene matches. CDR3 region: CASRPGTGLNTEAFF. CDR3 DNA: TGTGCCAGCAGGCCCGGGACAGGACTGAACACTGAAGCTTTCTTT.

This chain links TRBV27 with TRBJ2-7; D is possibly TRBD2 (6 bases). The V and J ends lost 5 bases and 4 bases respectively, with 12 bases between them. The CDR3 spans 13 residues. Germline CDR1 reads MNHEY; CDR2 reads SMNVEV (reference sequence). Written as DNA, the CDR3 is TGTGCCAGCAGTGGAGGGAGTCGGTACGAGCAGTACTTC. Amino acid sequence: CASSGGSRYEQYF.

The chain links TRBV7-8 to TRBJ2-1; 9 positions match TRBD2. After removal of 5 bases from V and 10 bases from J, the junction contained 9 bases not matched to a gene. The CDR3 is made up of 14 amino acids. In germline, CDR1 is SGHVS, CDR2 FQNEAQ. CDR3 bases: TGTGCCAGCAGCCCTACAGCGGGAGGACCCGAGCAGTTCTTC. Amino acid sequence: CASSPTAGGPEQFF.

This sequence joins TRBV6-5 and TRBJ2-5, with 7 bases fitting TRBD1. Germline V gives CDR1 MNHEY, CDR2 SVGAGI. V shed 6 bases, J shed 7 bases, and the junction held 11 bases outside the gene matches. The CDR3 loop spans 14 amino acids. For the CDR3, the DNA is TGTGCCAGCAGAACCGGGACAGCCAAAGGGACCCAGTACTTC. Translating it yields CASRTGTAKGTQYF.

The chain employs TRBV27 and TRBJ2-5, with a possible D match to TRBD1 (6 bases). Germline V lookup: CDR1 MNHEY, CDR2 SMNVEV (reference sequence). The length of the CDR3 is 14 residues. V was pared by 5 bases and J by 5 bases, with 15 bases between. CDR3 amino acids: CASSKGRGDETQYF. Here the CDR3 DNA reads TGTGCCAGCAGTAAGGGCAGGGGAGACGAGACCCAGTACTTC.

The chain couples TRBV19 to TRBJ2-2, with no clear D. Germline V CDR1 and CDR2: LNHDA, SQIVND (reference sequence). The CDR3 length is 14 residues. Trimming removed 4 bases at V and 4 bases at J, with 10 bases between. CDR3 nucleotide sequence: TGTGCCAGTAGTAGACGGTCTGGCACCGGGGAGCTGTTTTTT. Amino acid sequence: CASSRRSGTGELFF.

This chain links TRBV19 with TRBJ2-7; either TRBD1 or TRBD2 may fit D (5 bases each). The CDR3 extends over 15 amino acids. Trimming took 0 bases from V and 1 from J, leaving 10 bases between them. Germline CDR1 LNHDA, CDR2 SQIVND (reference sequence). In DNA, the CDR3 is TGTGCCAGTAGTATAGAGGGCAGGGAGTCCTACGAGCAGTACTTC. The encoded protein is CASSIEGRESYEQYF.

The genes are TRBV4-1 and TRBJ2-1; 7 bases line up with TRBD2. The V gene end was trimmed by 1 base and the J gene end by 3 bases; junction bases not matched to a gene: 6. Germline loops: CDR1 MGHRA, CDR2 YSYEKL. The CDR3 extends over 16 amino acids. The CDR3 protein is CASSQGTRVYYNEQFF. The DNA for the CDR3 is TGCGCCAGCAGCCAAGGGACTAGAGTCTACTACAATGAGCAGTTCTTC.

The chain employs TRBV6-5 and TRBJ1-1, with TRBD1 matching over 8 bases. The V gene's germline CDR1 is MNHEY and CDR2 SVGAGI. With 6 bases clipped from V and 6 bases from J, the junction kept 12 bases outside the gene matches. The CDR3 runs 15 residues. DNA for the CDR3: TGTGCCAGCAGACCAAGGACAGGGCTGTTGGCTGAAGCTTTCTTT. This sequence encodes CASRPRTGLLAEAFF.

The chain joins TRBV6-5 to TRBJ2-7, with D unresolved. Germline loops: CDR1 MNHEY, CDR2 SVGAGI. The V end lost 2 bases, the J end lost 0 bases, and 8 bases lay between the germline ends. The CDR3 is made up of 14 amino acids. The CDR3 is CASSYESNSYEQYF. The CDR3 coding sequence is TGTGCCAGCAGTTACGAGAGTAACTCCTACGAGCAGTACTTC.

This clone appeared a few times. The chain recombines TRBV6-2 or TRBV6-3 with TRBJ2-7; 14 nucleotides agree with TRBD2. Losses at the gene ends were 5 bases for V and 5 bases for J; bases not matched to a gene: 11. This CDR3 spans 17 amino acids. CDR1 and CDR2 from the germline V gene are MNHEY and SVGEGT. This chain's CDR3 is CASSPTSGLAGEHEQYF. The CDR3 nucleotides read TGTGCCAGCAGTCCCACTTCGGGACTAGCGGGAGAACACGAGCAGTACTTC.

The chain couples TRBV6-2 or TRBV6-3 to TRBJ2-3, with 7 bases matching TRBD1. Germline loops: CDR1 MNHEY, CDR2 SVGEGT. Trimming took 6 bases from V and 3 from J; bases not matched to a gene: 12. The CDR3 consists of 16 residues. CDR3 DNA: TGTGCCAGCAGCGCGGGCTTACAGGGGAGAACAGATACGCAGTATTTT. Its protein is CASSAGLQGRTDTQYF.